This T cell receptor beta chain comes out of a study of T cell changes during pregnancy in multiple sclerosis. Per the germline V gene, CDR1 is SGHDN and CDR2 is FVKESK. V lost 2 bases to trimming and J lost 4 bases; unmatched junction nucleotides: 5. The length of the CDR3 is 17 residues. Clones were read by immunoSEQ multiplex PCR, and TCRdb kept only the in-frame ones, dropping some. This sample has tens of thousands of clones; roughly 90% occur once, and the top ten carry about 7%. The sequence was collected from a female donor with multiple sclerosis, enrolled in a pregnancy study. The specimen comprised CD8+ T cells from peripheral blood mononuclear cells, sampled in the second trimester of pregnancy. This chain connects TRBV14 to TRBJ2-2; TRBD2 matches at 12 bases. CDR3 amino acids: CASSQSTSGRFTGELFF. CDR3 DNA sequence: TGTGCCAGCAGCCAATCAACTAGCGGGAGGTTCACCGGGGAGCTGTTTTTT.